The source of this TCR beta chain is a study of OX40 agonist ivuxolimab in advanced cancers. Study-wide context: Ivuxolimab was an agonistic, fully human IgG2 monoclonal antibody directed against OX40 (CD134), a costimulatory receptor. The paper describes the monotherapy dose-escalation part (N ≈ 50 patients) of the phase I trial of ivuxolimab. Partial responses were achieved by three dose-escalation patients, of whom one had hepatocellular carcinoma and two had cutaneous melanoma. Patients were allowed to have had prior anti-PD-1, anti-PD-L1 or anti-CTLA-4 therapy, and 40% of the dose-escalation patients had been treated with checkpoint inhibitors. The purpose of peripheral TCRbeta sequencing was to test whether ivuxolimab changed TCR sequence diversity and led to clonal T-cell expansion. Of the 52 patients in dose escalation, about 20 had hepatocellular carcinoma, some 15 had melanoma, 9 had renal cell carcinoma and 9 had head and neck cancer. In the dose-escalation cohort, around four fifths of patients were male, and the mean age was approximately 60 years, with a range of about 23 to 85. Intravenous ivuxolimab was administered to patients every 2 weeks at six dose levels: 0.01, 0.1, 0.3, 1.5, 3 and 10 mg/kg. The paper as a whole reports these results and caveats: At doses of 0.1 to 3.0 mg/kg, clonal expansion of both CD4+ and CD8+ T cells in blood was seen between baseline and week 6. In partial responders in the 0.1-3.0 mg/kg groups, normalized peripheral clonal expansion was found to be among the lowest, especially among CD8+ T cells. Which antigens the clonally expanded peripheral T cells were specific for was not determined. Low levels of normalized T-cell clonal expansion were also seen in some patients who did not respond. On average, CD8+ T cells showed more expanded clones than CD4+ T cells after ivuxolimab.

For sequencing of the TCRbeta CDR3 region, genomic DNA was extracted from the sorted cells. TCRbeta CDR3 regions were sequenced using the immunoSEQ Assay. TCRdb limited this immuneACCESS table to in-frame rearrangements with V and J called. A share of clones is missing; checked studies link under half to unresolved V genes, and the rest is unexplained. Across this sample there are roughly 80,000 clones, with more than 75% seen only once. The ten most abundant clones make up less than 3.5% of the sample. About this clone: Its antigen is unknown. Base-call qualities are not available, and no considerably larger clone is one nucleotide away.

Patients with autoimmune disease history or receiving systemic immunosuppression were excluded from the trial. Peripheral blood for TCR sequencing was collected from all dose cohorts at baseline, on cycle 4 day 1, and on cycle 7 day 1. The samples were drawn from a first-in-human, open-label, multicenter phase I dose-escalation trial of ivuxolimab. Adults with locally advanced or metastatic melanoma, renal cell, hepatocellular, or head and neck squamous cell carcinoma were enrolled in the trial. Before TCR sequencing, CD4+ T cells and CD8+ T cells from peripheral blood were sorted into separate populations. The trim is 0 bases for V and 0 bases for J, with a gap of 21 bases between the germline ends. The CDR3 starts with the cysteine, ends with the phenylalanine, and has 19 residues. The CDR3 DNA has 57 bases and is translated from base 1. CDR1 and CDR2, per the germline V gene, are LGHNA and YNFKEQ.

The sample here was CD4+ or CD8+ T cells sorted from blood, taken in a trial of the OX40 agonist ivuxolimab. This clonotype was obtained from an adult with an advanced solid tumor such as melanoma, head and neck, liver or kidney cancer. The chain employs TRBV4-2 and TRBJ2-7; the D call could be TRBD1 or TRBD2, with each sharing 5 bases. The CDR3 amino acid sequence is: CASSQDLGGSGPRSYEQYF. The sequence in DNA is TGTGCCAGCAGCCAAGACCTAGGAGGTTCGGGGCCTCGCTCCTACGAGCAGTACTTC.